This TCR beta chain comes out of a study of T cells in tumors after PD-1 blockade. As for the study in general: Excluded were patients with checkpoint blockade, immunosuppressants, or radiotherapy or other anti-cancer therapy within 4 weeks. During anti-PD-1 treatment, some patients continued daily vismodegib 150 mg. Mean per blood sample: 90,000 to 120,000 templates (about 24,000-257,772), around 38,000 unique clonotypes.

Generated by immunoSEQ multiplex PCR, the TCRdb table keeps only in-frame clones and is missing some. The table shows around 35,000 clones, with approximately 73% occurring only once. Germline CDR1 is SGHTA and CDR2 is FQGNSA. The CDR3 extends over 15 amino acids. V was pared by 5 bases and J by 3 bases, with 4 bases of the junction left unmatched. As concerns this clone: What it binds is not known.

Findings and caveats of the study: Approximately 43% of tumor TCR clonotypes were also found in blood.

The material was PBMCs, obtained after anti-PD-1 treatment. The genes are TRBV7-2 and TRBJ2-7, with TRBD2 identical over 13 bases. The receptor comes from a human donor with basal cell carcinoma. The CDR3: CASSPRTSGGYEQYF. The CDR3 DNA reads as TGTGCCAGCAGCCCCAGGACTAGCGGGGGCTACGAGCAGTACTTC.